This entry lists 20 T cell receptor beta chains sequenced from one sample in a study of beta chain features in type 1 diabetes. Isolated RNA was reverse transcribed in full, so expressed TCRB transcripts were sequenced. Measured with immunoSEQ multiplex PCR; TCRdb has only the in-frame clones, and not every one. The data contain about 330,000 clones, more than 9.5% of them singletons. The specimen sequenced was naive CD4+ T cells from blood. These receptors originate from a woman in her thirties in good health.

The V and J genes are TRBV14 and TRBJ2-1; 7 nucleotides align to TRBD2. This CDR3 spans 15 amino acids. V lost 4 bases, J lost 7 bases, and 10 bases stayed unmatched. CDR1 is SGHDN and CDR2 is FVKESK in the germline V gene. The CDR3 DNA is TGTGCCAGCAGCCGGATCAACTCGCGGGGGAATGAGCAGTTCTTC. Translation: CASSRINSRGNEQFF.

This clone was observed a handful of times. The chain couples TRBV11-2 to TRBJ2-5, with a possible D match to TRBD2 (6 bases). Trimming took off 6 bases at V and 4 bases at J, with 15 bases between the two ends. CDR1 and CDR2 from the germline V gene are SGHAT and FQNNGV. CDR3 size: 14 residues. CDR3 loop: CASRLRMGGETQYF. CDR3 DNA sequence: TGTGCCAGCAGACTTAGGATGGGAGGAGAGACCCAGTACTTC.

This clone was picked up a small number of times. The chain combines TRBV29-1 with TRBJ1-1, with 10 bases aligning to TRBD1. The CDR3 length is 13 residues. Losses at the gene ends were 6 bases for V and 6 bases for J; bases not matched to a gene: 7. Looked up from germline, CDR1 is SQVTM and CDR2 is ANQGSEA. For the CDR3, the DNA is TGCAGCGTGGGGGGACAGGGGTTCGCTGAAGCTTTCTTT. It translates to CSVGGQGFAEAFF.

This clone was found a few times. The V call is TRBV30, the J call TRBJ2-2; 10 bases map to TRBD1. The germline V gene encodes CDR1 GTSNPN and CDR2 SVGIG (reference sequence). This CDR3 comprises 19 residues. Losses at the gene ends were 5 bases for V and 6 bases for J; bases not matched to a gene: 21. The CDR3 nucleotides read TGTGCCTGGGGGACAGGGGCGGTTTTGGGGGGAGCCACCGCCGGGGAGCTGTTTTTT. This encodes CAWGTGAVLGGATAGELFF.

This clone was picked up a small number of times. The rearrangement uses TRBV5-1 and TRBJ2-3, with 9 nucleotides matching TRBD2. Trimming cost V 3 bases and J 4 bases; bases outside gene matches: 12. Germline-derived CDR1 and CDR2 are SGHRS and YFSETQ. The CDR3 has 17 amino acids. The CDR3 nucleotides read TGCGCCAGCAGCTCTCCTGAGACTAGCGGCCTCGCAGATACGCAGTATTTT. Protein product: CASSSPETSGLADTQYF. Filled out from reference TRBV5-1 and TRBJ2-3, the complete variable domain reads KAGVTQTPRYLIKTRGQQVTLSCSPISGHRSVSWYQQTPGQGLQFLFEYFSETQRNKGNFPGRFSGRQFSNSRSEMNVSTLELGDSALYLCASSSPETSGLADTQYFGPGTRLTVL.

Only a few counts were recorded for this clone. The chain combines TRBV5-8 with TRBJ2-3; possible D gene TRBD1, 6 bases. The CDR3 totals 16 residues. Germline CDR1 is SGHTS and CDR2 is YDEGEE. V lost 2 bases and J lost 0, with 13 bases in between. CDR3: CASSFFAGASTDTQYF. CDR3 bases: TGTGCCAGCAGCTTTTTCGCAGGGGCTAGCACAGATACGCAGTATTTT.

The chain uses TRBV9 and TRBJ2-3; the match to TRBD1 covers 9 bases. The CDR3 totals 15 residues. The V and J ends lost 3 bases and 2 bases, in that order; junction bases with no gene match: 4. The germline V gene encodes CDR1 SGDLS and CDR2 YYNGEE. CDR3 sequence reads: CASSGDRALTDTQYF. The CDR3 DNA sequence: TGTGCCAGCAGCGGGGACAGGGCGCTCACAGATACGCAGTATTTT. The whole variable domain, filled in from reference TRBV9 and TRBJ2-3, reads DSGVTQTPKHLITATGQRVTLRCSPRSGDLSVYWYQQSLDQGLQFLIQYYNGEERAKGNILERFSAQQFPDLHSELNLSSLELGDSALYFCASSGDRALTDTQYFGPGTRLTVL.

The chain joins TRBV5-4 to TRBJ1-1; D is unresolved. The germline gives CDR1 SGHNT, CDR2 YYREEE (reference sequence). V gave up 7 bases and J gave up 4 bases, with 20 bases separating them. The CDR3 has 15 residues. CDR3 in DNA: TGTGCCAGCTCCCGCAACGTCGGGTTAATCACTGAAGCTTTCTTT. This gives the protein CASSRNVGLITEAFF.

This clone was seen a few times. This rearrangement joins TRBV30 to TRBJ2-5, with 7 bases identical to TRBD1. The DNA end is more similar to TRBJ2-7, so the J call may be wrong. Germline CDR1 is GTSNPN and CDR2 is SVGIG (reference sequence). The CDR3 consists of 12 residues. The CDR3 DNA sequence: TGTGCCTGGAGTGGACAGGGAGACGAGCAGTACTTC. Its translation: CAWSGQGDEQYF.

This chain uses TRBV5-6 with TRBJ1-2; 8 nucleotides agree with TRBD1. J gave up 7 bases and V 4 bases, and 12 bases lay outside the gene matches. In germline, CDR1 is SGHDT, CDR2 YYEEEE. This CDR3 region has 15 residues. As DNA, the CDR3 is TGTGCCAGCAGCGCTCGGGGACAGGTCGGAGGTGGCTACACCTTC. It translates to CASSARGQVGGGYTF.

In its sample, this clone was seen a few times. This chain uses TRBV7-4 with TRBJ1-5; D might be TRBD1 (6 bases). The germline gives CDR1 SGHVT, CDR2 SQSDAQ. Trimming took off 4 bases at V and 0 bases at J, with 10 bases between the two ends. This CDR3 has 15 amino acids. The CDR3 DNA sequence: TGTGCCAGCAGCTCCAGGACAGATAGCAATCAGCCCCAGCATTTT. Translation: CASSSRTDSNQPQHF.

V is TRBV10-3 and J is TRBJ1-2; D not certain. CDR1 and CDR2 from the germline V gene are ENHRY and SYGVKD. Trimming removed 0 bases at V and 4 bases at J, with 12 bases between. CDR3 length: 15 residues. This CDR3 is CAISESSSRTYGYTF. As DNA, the CDR3 is TGTGCCATCAGTGAGTCGAGCTCAAGAACCTATGGCTACACCTTC.

This chain joins TRBV19 and TRBJ2-7, with TRBD1 identical over 8 bases. This CDR3 is built from 15 residues. J gave up 5 bases and V 3 bases, and 9 bases lay outside the gene matches. Germline CDR1 reads LNHDA; CDR2 reads SQIVND (reference sequence). The CDR3 DNA is TGTGCCAGTAGTATCGGACAGGGAGTCGGCGACGAGCAGTACTTC. This codes for CASSIGQGVGDEQYF.

V gene TRBV28 combines with J gene TRBJ2-6, with D possibly matching TRBD2 (5 bases). The CDR3 length is 15 residues. CDR1 is MDHEN, CDR2 SYDVKM, per germline. V was trimmed by 4 bases and J by 2 bases, leaving 9 bases between them. CDR3 region: CASSSGSTGANVLTF. CDR3 sequence (DNA): TGTGCCAGCAGTTCGGGGTCCACTGGGGCCAACGTCCTGACTTTC.

This clone was counted a few times. The genes are TRBV9 and TRBJ2-1; no clear D. The germline CDR1 and CDR2 sequences are SGDLS and YYNGEE. Trimming stripped 0 bases from V and 9 bases from J, with 13 bases between. The CDR3 runs 14 residues. The CDR3 DNA reads as TGTGCCAGCAGCGTAGAAGCAAGAATCGGTGAGCAGTTCTTC. As protein: CASSVEARIGEQFF.

The chain joins TRBV11-2 to TRBJ2-5, with 7 bases that match TRBD2. The germline CDR1 and CDR2 sequences are SGHAT and FQNNGV. This CDR3 is built from 16 residues. J lost 5 bases, V lost 5 bases, and 14 bases had no gene match. The CDR3 loop is CASSQTSGVAGETQYF. DNA for the CDR3: TGTGCCAGCAGCCAAACCAGCGGAGTAGCGGGCGAGACCCAGTACTTC.

The chain has TRBV6-5 and TRBJ2-7, with 12 bases aligning to TRBD2. Germline V gene data show CDR1 as MNHEY and CDR2 as SVGAGI. Unmatched junction bases numbered 5, after V lost 5 bases and J lost 3 bases. The CDR3 has 15 amino acids. This CDR3 is CASSRTSGGNYEQYF. The CDR3 region has the DNA TGTGCCAGCAGTCGAACTAGCGGGGGGAACTACGAGCAGTACTTC.

This clone turned up a few times. The V and J genes are TRBV9 and TRBJ2-7; 10 bases align to TRBD1. The length of the CDR3 is 15 residues. J gave up 3 bases and V 0 bases, and 3 bases lay outside the gene matches. Per the germline V gene, CDR1 is SGDLS and CDR2 is YYNGEE. CDR3 DNA sequence: TGTGCCAGCAGCGTAGGGGACAGGGGAGACTACGAGCAGTACTTC. This gives the protein CASSVGDRGDYEQYF.

The rearrangement joins TRBV25-1 to TRBJ2-5, with TRBD1 as a possible D gene (7 bases). The J call may be wrong; the DNA end is better matched by TRBJ2-7. Germline V gene data show CDR1 as MGHDK and CDR2 as SYGVNS. This CDR3 comprises 15 residues. CDR3 sequence reads: CASSRGGTDPYEQYF. The CDR3 DNA follows: TGTGCCAGCAGTCGGGGCGGGACAGACCCCTACGAGCAGTACTTC.

Only a few counts were recorded for this clone. J is TRBJ2-3 and V is TRBV25-1, with D unclear. The CDR3 length is 13 residues. Germline CDR1 MGHDK, CDR2 SYGVNS. Trimming stripped 4 bases from V and 0 bases from J, with 5 bases between. The CDR3: CASSASSTDTQYF. The CDR3 nucleotides read TGTGCCAGCAGTGCCTCTAGCACAGATACGCAGTATTTT.